Each of the 11 T cell receptor beta chains below was sequenced from the same sample in a study of blood T cell repertoires in COVID-19. Clones were read by immunoSEQ multiplex PCR, and TCRdb kept only the in-frame ones, dropping some. The profile shows a few hundred thousand clones, 75% to 90% of them singletons. Sequences were obtained from peripheral blood. The receptor source for this set is a woman under 40 with active or convalescent COVID-19.

In this sample, this clone turned up a few times. The chain links TRBV11-2 to TRBJ2-5; 9 bases are shared with TRBD2. V dropped 3 bases and J dropped 2; count of bases not matched to a gene: 4. Per germline, CDR1 SGHAT and CDR2 FQNNGV. This CDR3 spans 15 amino acids. This chain's CDR3 is CASSLGAGGQETQYF. In nucleotides, the CDR3 is TGTGCCAGCAGCTTGGGAGCGGGGGGACAAGAGACCCAGTACTTC.

The gene calls are TRBV5-4 and TRBJ2-5, with 7 bases fitting TRBD2. The V gene end was trimmed by 3 bases and the J gene end by 5 bases; junction bases not matched to a gene: 10. The germline gives CDR1 SGHNT, CDR2 YYREEE (reference sequence). CDR3 length: 15 amino acids. This CDR3 reads CASSSQGLAGETQYF. Written as DNA, the CDR3 is TGTGCCAGCAGCTCCCAGGGTTTAGCGGGCGAGACCCAGTACTTC.

The rearrangement joins TRBV21-1 to TRBJ1-6; the table's D call, TRBD1, has no DNA check behind it. TRBV21-1 has pseudogene status. This CDR3 spans 16 amino acids. The CDR3 spells CASSHDRADGNSPLHF. The CDR3 bases are TGTGCCAGCAGCCACGACAGGGCGGACGGTAATTCACCCCTCCACTTT.

The chain recombines TRBV4-2 with TRBJ1-4; D may be TRBD1 (6 bases). Trimming stripped 3 bases from V and 4 bases from J, with 12 bases between. The CDR3 covers 15 residues. In germline, CDR1 is LGHNA, CDR2 YNFKEQ. CDR3 protein: CASSQARGFNEKLFF. The DNA for the CDR3 is TGTGCCAGCAGCCAGGCCAGGGGTTTTAATGAAAAACTGTTTTTT.

The rearrangement joins TRBV29-1 to TRBJ1-3; weak D call: TRBD1 (5 bases). V gave up 4 bases and J gave up 0 bases, with 10 bases separating them. From germline, CDR1 is SQVTM and CDR2 ANQGSEA. The CDR3 runs 14 residues. In nucleotides, the CDR3 is TGCAGCGTTGGGGGCGGAAACTCTGGAAACACCATATATTTT. This encodes CSVGGGNSGNTIYF. The full variable domain, rest sourced from reference TRBV29-1 and TRBJ1-3, is SAVISQKPSRDICQRGTSLTIQCQVDSQVTMMFWYRQQPGQSLTLIATANQGSEATYESGFVIDKFPISRPNLTFSTLTVSNMSPEDSSIYLCSVGGGNSGNTIYFGEGSWLTVV.

The chain has TRBV7-2 and TRBJ1-4, with D tentatively TRBD1 (6 bases). Germline assignment: CDR1 SGHTA and CDR2 FQGNSA. The V end was cut by 3 bases, the J end by 3 bases, with 11 bases between. This CDR3 contains 15 residues. CDR3 in amino acids: CASSFQWGPNEKLFF. Here the CDR3 DNA reads TGTGCCAGCAGCTTCCAATGGGGGCCTAATGAAAAACTGTTTTTT.

This chain joins TRBV9 and TRBJ1-5; unclear D gene. Germline V gene data show CDR1 as SGDLS and CDR2 as YYNGEE. The CDR3 extends over 14 amino acids. V shed 5 bases and J shed 4 bases, with 13 bases lying between them. The CDR3 nucleotides are TGTGCCAGCAGAGAGGACGGGAAAAATCAGCCCCAGCATTTT. Protein sequence: CASREDGKNQPQHF. Combining the CDR3 with reference TRBV9 and TRBJ1-5 gives the whole variable domain DSGVTQTPKHLITATGQRVTLRCSPRSGDLSVYWYQQSLDQGLQFLIQYYNGEERAKGNILERFSAQQFPDLHSELNLSSLELGDSALYFCASREDGKNQPQHFGDGTRLSIL.

This chain links TRBV19 with TRBJ1-1; D gene ambiguous. Germline V lookup: CDR1 LNHDA, CDR2 SQIVND (reference sequence). Trimming removed 0 bases from V and 4 bases from J, with 12 bases in between. There are 15 residues in the CDR3. The CDR3 nucleotides read TGTGCCAGTAGTATAGATGCCCACAGATCCACTGAAGCTTTCTTT. This encodes CASSIDAHRSTEAFF.

The table lists this clone with a few counts. The genes are TRBV29-1 and TRBJ1-2; 7 bases are shared with TRBD1. V shed 6 bases and J 4 bases; nucleotides not matched to a gene: 5. Germline CDR1 SQVTM, CDR2 ANQGSEA. This CDR3 has 12 amino acids. The CDR3 protein is CSVGTGVYGYTF. The CDR3 nucleotides read TGCAGCGTCGGAACAGGGGTCTATGGCTACACCTTC. Full variable domain (outside the CDR3, taken from reference TRBV29-1 and TRBJ1-2): SAVISQKPSRDICQRGTSLTIQCQVDSQVTMMFWYRQQPGQSLTLIATANQGSEATYESGFVIDKFPISRPNLTFSTLTVSNMSPEDSSIYLCSVGTGVYGYTFGSGTRLTVV.

V is TRBV28 and J is TRBJ2-7; TRBD1 is a possible D gene (5 bases). This CDR3 is built from 14 residues. Between the trimmed V and J ends, which lost 7 bases and 4 bases, there was a span of 17 bases. CDR1 MDHEN and CDR2 SYDVKM come from the germline V gene. CDR3 residues: CASTWGGTGYEQYF. The DNA of the CDR3 is TGTGCCAGCACCTGGGGCGGTACTGGTTACGAGCAGTACTTC.

The V call is TRBV7-2, the J call TRBJ2-1, with D maybe TRBD1 (5 bases). V was clipped by 3 bases and J by 9 bases, with 15 bases between them. Germline values: CDR1 SGHTA, CDR2 FQGNSA. The CDR3 spans 14 residues. The CDR3 spells CASSFQALRGEQFF. The CDR3 nucleotides are TGTGCCAGCAGCTTTCAGGCCCTTAGGGGTGAGCAGTTCTTC.